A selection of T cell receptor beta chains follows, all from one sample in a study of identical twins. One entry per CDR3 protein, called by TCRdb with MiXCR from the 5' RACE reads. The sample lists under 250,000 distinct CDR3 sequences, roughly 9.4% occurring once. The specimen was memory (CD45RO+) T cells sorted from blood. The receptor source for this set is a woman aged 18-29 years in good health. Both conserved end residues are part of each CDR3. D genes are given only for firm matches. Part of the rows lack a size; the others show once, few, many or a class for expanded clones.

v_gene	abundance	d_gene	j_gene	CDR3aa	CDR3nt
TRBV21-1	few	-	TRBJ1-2	CASSLHGWVGGYGYTF	TGTGCCAGCAGCTTACATGGATGGGTGGGTGGCTATGGCTACACCTTC
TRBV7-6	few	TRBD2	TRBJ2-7	CASSLGKRGRFYEQYF	TGTGCCAGCAGCTTAGGGAAGCGGGGGAGGTTCTACGAGCAGTACTTC
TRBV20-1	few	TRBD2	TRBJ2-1	CSARDPAGVGYNEQFF	TGCAGTGCTAGAGATCCAGCGGGAGTGGGCTACAATGAGCAGTTCTTC
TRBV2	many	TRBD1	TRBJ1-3	CASKDRGTGNTIYF	TGTGCCAGCAAAGACAGGGGGACGGGAAACACCATATATTTT
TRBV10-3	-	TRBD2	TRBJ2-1	CAISETYSGSREQFF	TGTGCCATCAGTGAGACCTATAGCGGGTCGCGCGAGCAGTTCTTC
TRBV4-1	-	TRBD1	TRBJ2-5	CASSQELQGAERRTQYF	TGCGCCAGCAGCCAGGAACTGCAGGGGGCTGAAAGAAGGACCCAGTACTTC
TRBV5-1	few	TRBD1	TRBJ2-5	CASSSGTGPTQYF	TGCGCCAGCAGCTCCGGGACAGGGCCGACCCAGTACTTC
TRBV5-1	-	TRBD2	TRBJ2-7	CASSPWDGREASYEQYF	TGCGCCAGCAGCCCGTGGGACGGGCGGGAGGCTTCCTACGAGCAGTACTTC
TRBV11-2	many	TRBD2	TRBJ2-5	CASSLMGLAVETQYF	TGTGCCAGCAGCTTAATGGGACTAGCTGTTGAGACCCAGTACTTC
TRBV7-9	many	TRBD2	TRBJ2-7	CASSPGLEQYF	TGTGCCAGCAGCCCGGGACTAGAGCAGTACTTC
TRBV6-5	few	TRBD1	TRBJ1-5	CASSLTGGSGQPQHF	TGTGCCAGCAGTTTGACAGGGGGATCAGGTCAGCCCCAGCATTTT
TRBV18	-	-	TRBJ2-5	CASSPGSEETQYF	TGTGCCAGCTCACCCGGGAGCGAAGAGACCCAGTACTTC
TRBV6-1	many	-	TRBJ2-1	CASSESTLRNEQFF	TGTGCCAGCAGTGAGAGTACCCTTAGGAATGAGCAGTTCTTC
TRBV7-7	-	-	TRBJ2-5	CASSQDLRETQYF	TGTGCCAGCAGTCAGGACCTTCGGGAGACCCAGTACTTC
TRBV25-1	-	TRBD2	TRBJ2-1	CASSDDTREVYNEQFF	TGTGCCAGCAGTGACGATACGCGGGAGGTCTACAATGAGCAGTTCTTC
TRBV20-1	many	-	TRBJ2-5	CSARPLPEAKTQYF	TGCAGTGCTAGACCCTTGCCTGAGGCTAAGACCCAGTACTTC
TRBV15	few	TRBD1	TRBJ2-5	CATTSTGGYQETQYF	TGTGCCACCACCTCGACAGGGGGGTACCAAGAGACCCAGTACTTC
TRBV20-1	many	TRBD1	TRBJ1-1	CSARRQGNTEAFF	TGCAGTGCTAGGAGACAGGGGAACACTGAAGCTTTCTTT
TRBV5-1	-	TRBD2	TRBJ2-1	CASSYPRGSGVYNEQFF	TGCGCCAGCAGCTATCCGCGGGGTAGCGGGGTATACAATGAGCAGTTCTTC
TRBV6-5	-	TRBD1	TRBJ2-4	CASSYGGTELLAKNIQYF	TGTGCCAGCAGTTACGGTGGGACAGAGCTCCTAGCCAAAAACATTCAGTACTTC
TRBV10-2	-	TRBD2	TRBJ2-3	CAGSSGGATDTQYF	TGCGCCGGCAGTAGCGGGGGGGCAACAGATACGCAGTATTTT
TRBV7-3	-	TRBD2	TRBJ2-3	CASSLKSSGGLKYTQYF	TGTGCCAGCAGCTTAAAGAGTAGCGGGGGCCTAAAGTATACGCAGTATTTT
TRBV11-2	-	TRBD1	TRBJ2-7	CASAPGQGQREQYF	TGTGCCAGCGCCCCGGGACAGGGGCAGCGCGAGCAGTACTTC
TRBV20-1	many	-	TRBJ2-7	CSAWGSYEQYF	TGCAGTGCTTGGGGCTCCTACGAGCAGTACTTC
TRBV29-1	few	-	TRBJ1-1	CSVNRLMNTEAFF	TGCAGCGTGAACCGCCTCATGAACACTGAAGCTTTCTTT
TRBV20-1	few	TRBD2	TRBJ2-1	CSGNRGSVSEQFF	TGCAGTGGGAACCGCGGGAGCGTCAGTGAGCAGTTCTTC
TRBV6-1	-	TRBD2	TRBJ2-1	CASSAPAGINEQFF	TGTGCCAGCAGTGCTCCAGCGGGAATAAATGAGCAGTTCTTC
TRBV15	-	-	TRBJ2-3	CATSREEGLSTDTQYF	TGTGCCACCAGCAGAGAGGAGGGGCTTAGCACAGATACGCAGTATTTT
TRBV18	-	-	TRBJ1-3	CASSPAGTRGNTIYF	TGTGCCAGCTCACCGGCCGGGACCCGAGGAAACACCATATATTTT
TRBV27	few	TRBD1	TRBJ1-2	CASSVQGFSGYTF	TGTGCCAGCAGCGTACAGGGGTTTAGTGGCTACACCTTC
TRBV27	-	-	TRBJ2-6	CASSLSPSGANVLTF	TGTGCCAGCAGTTTATCCCCCTCTGGGGCCAACGTCCTGACTTTC
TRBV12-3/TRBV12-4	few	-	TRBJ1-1	CASSPVGRGRTEAFF	TGTGCCAGCAGTCCCGTTGGGAGGGGCCGGACTGAAGCTTTCTTT
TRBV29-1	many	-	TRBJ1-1	CSGQNTEAFF	TGCAGCGGACAGAACACTGAAGCTTTCTTT
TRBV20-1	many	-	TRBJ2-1	CSASPTGRSNEQFF	TGCAGTGCTAGTCCCACAGGGCGGTCCAATGAGCAGTTCTTC
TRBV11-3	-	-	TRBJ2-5	CASSFQGWETQYF	TGTGCCAGCAGCTTTCAGGGATGGGAGACCCAGTACTTC
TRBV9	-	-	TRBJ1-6	CASSQGHGGGGLHF	TGTGCCAGCAGCCAGGGACACGGAGGAGGGGGCCTCCACTTT
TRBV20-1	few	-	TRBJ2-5	CSARISGTQETQYF	TGCAGTGCTAGAATCTCAGGAACTCAAGAGACCCAGTACTTC
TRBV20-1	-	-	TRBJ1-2	CSANSGWGYGYTF	TGCAGTGCCAACTCGGGGTGGGGCTATGGCTACACCTTC
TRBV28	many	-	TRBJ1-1	CASIHSQEAFF	TGTGCCAGCATACACTCACAGGAGGCTTTCTTT
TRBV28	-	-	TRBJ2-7	CASRPGTAWGEQYF	TGTGCCAGCAGACCCGGGACTGCCTGGGGCGAGCAGTACTTC
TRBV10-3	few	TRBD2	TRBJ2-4	CAISESTGTSGKNIQYF	TGTGCCATCAGTGAGTCGACGGGAACTAGCGGAAAAAACATTCAGTACTTC
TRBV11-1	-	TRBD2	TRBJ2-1	CASSLPPRLAGTYNEQFF	TGTGCCAGCAGCTTACCCCCACGACTAGCGGGGACCTACAATGAGCAGTTCTTC